This TCR beta chain emerged from a study of blood T cell repertoires in COVID-19. The wider study: The United States, Italy and Spain provided the acute and convalescent COVID-19 samples. The analysed material was cDNA or gDNA that came from T cells, B-cell-depleted T cells, or PBMCs.

This CDR3 spans 13 amino acids. Germline CDR1 is SGHDN and CDR2 is FVKESK. The ends were cut back, 4 bases at V and 8 bases at J, with 15 bases in the middle. As originally analysed: Amplification from reference gene primers served as the basis for estimated nucleated cell counts. The table came from immunoSEQ multiplex PCR; TCRdb's copy has only in-frame clones and leaves some out. V and J calls and clone size are copied from that table; D and trimming were computed from the DNA. The profile shows about 300,000 clones, around 88% of them singletons. This TCR derives from a woman between 45 and 65 years old with acute or convalescent COVID-19. This rearrangement joins TRBV14 to TRBJ2-7; D might be TRBD2 (5 bases). Material: peripheral blood. CDR3 in amino acids: CASSPALLVKQYF. Written as DNA, the CDR3 is TGTGCCAGCAGCCCGGCCTTACTAGTTAAGCAGTACTTC.